This TCR beta chain was identified in a study of blood T cell repertoires in COVID-19 (dated by TCRdb to about 2020). Turning to the overall study: Samples from collaborators originated in the United States, Italy and Spain and spanned both the acute and convalescent phases of COVID-19. The material from the prospective study consisted of cDNA or gDNA derived from T cells, B-cell-depleted T cells, or PBMCs. The dataset comprised deeply sampled blood TCRbeta repertoires from subjects exposed to, actively infected with, or recovered from COVID-19. A freely available public database, intended as a resource for researchers studying the immune response to SARS-CoV-2, is where the repertoires were released. Samples were obtained from the ongoing ImmuneRACE study (first 160 participants) and from approximately 1,200 subjects provided by 6 global collaborators. The sample metadata nearly always contained a de-identified subject ID, COVID-19 status, age in years and sex. Where available, HLA class I and class II types were obtained from metadata supplied by the sample provider rather than from assay-based typing.

The immunoSEQ Assay, a bias-controlled multiplex PCR, was used to amplify TCRbeta CDR3 regions from genomic DNA. Regarding the original processing steps: The number of nucleated cells in each sample was estimated from the amplification of reference gene primers within the assay. To quantify the absolute abundance of each unique TCRbeta CDR3 rearrangement, sequence reads were collapsed and filtered. For each sample, productive Simpson clonality was calculated as the square root of Simpson's diversity index over productive rearrangements. TCRdb's version of the immuneACCESS table is confined to in-frame rearrangements and falls short of the full clone set. An unresolved V gene accounts for under half of the shortfall where checked; the remainder is of unknown origin. That table is the source of V, J and clone size, and D and trimming were worked out from the DNA. This sample gives about 100,000 clones in total; approximately 80% of them show up just once. Together, the top ten hold 20% to 25% of the sample.

On the study overall, not on this receptor specifically: The amount of clinical and demographic metadata varied by source and participant and was provided uncurated.

With regard to this clone: The antigen it binds to is not known. No base-level quality is on record; no much larger clone is a single base apart.

Clipping removes 3 bases from V and 0 bases from J, with 6 as the unmatched junction base count. Counted from cysteine to phenylalanine, this CDR3 has 17 amino acids. The entry retains the CDR3 DNA only, 51 bases that are in frame from base 1. The germline V gene encodes CDR1 SGHKS and CDR2 YYEKEE (reference sequence). The collaborating institutions used their own protocols to collect whole blood in K2EDTA tubes. Collaborator samples were shipped for TCRbeta analysis as frozen whole blood, isolated PBMCs, or DNA extracted from either sample type. The source is a man between 65 and 85 years old with active or convalescent COVID-19. Sequenced: peripheral blood. In this chain, TRBV5-5 is recombined with TRBJ1-3; 10 bases in between match TRBD1. The CDR3 protein: CASSSMGQGPSGNTIYF. The DNA is TGTGCCAGCAGCTCGATGGGACAGGGGCCCTCTGGAAACACCATATATTTT.